Below, 5 T cell receptor beta chains from the same sample are listed, as sequenced in a study of blood T cell repertoires in COVID-19. Repertoires were generated with immunoSEQ multiplex PCR, while TCRdb's copy carries only in-frame clones and drops some. The repertoire includes 150,000 to 190,000 clones, over 75% of them detected once, and around 14% sits in the top ten. The sequencing sample was made of peripheral blood. The source is a woman aged 40 to 50 with acute or convalescent COVID-19.

V is TRBV5-1 and J is TRBJ2-6; D ambiguous. The CDR3 length is 16 residues. Between the trimmed V and J ends, which lost 4 bases and 0 bases, there was a span of 11 bases. Germline-derived CDR1 and CDR2 are SGHRS and YFSETQ. This CDR3 is CASSEQPVSGANVLTF. CDR3 DNA: TGCGCCAGCAGCGAACAGCCAGTCTCTGGGGCCAACGTCCTGACTTTC.

The chain couples TRBV6-5 to TRBJ1-2; D is possibly TRBD1 (6 bases). Trimming pared 4 bases from V and 2 bases from J, leaving 11 bases between. The germline V gene encodes CDR1 MNHEY and CDR2 SVGAGI. The CDR3 contains 14 residues. CDR3 sequence: CASSSQGVNYGYTF. The CDR3 DNA follows: TGTGCCAGCAGTTCACAGGGCGTAAACTATGGCTACACCTTC.

The CDR3 coding sequence is TGCGCCAGCAGCGACAGAGGGGGCTTCGATGAGCAGTTCTTC. This codes for CASSDRGGFDEQFF. The chain has TRBV5-1 and TRBJ2-1, with 7 bases that match TRBD1. Per the germline V gene, CDR1 is SGHRS and CDR2 is YFSETQ. Germline trimming cut 4 bases from V and 8 bases from J; bases unmatched to any gene: 9. This CDR3 spans 14 amino acids.

The rearrangement uses TRBV5-1 and TRBJ2-3, with 10 bases lining up with TRBD2. Germline CDR1 and CDR2: SGHRS and YFSETQ. The CDR3 is made up of 14 amino acids. The ends lost 4 bases at V and 13 bases at J; junction bases unmatched: 12. The CDR3 spells CASSPGTSAPGEYF. As DNA, the CDR3 is TGCGCCAGCAGCCCCGGGACTAGCGCCCCGGGTGAGTATTTT.

V usage is TRBV4-1 and J usage is TRBJ2-2; D not resolved. Germline CDR1 reads MGHRA; CDR2 reads YSYEKL. V lost 0 bases and J lost 5, with 7 bases in between. This CDR3 has 14 amino acids. In DNA form, the CDR3 reads TGCGCCAGCAGCCAAGATCAGTGGACCGGGGAGCTGTTTTTT. This translates into CASSQDQWTGELFF.